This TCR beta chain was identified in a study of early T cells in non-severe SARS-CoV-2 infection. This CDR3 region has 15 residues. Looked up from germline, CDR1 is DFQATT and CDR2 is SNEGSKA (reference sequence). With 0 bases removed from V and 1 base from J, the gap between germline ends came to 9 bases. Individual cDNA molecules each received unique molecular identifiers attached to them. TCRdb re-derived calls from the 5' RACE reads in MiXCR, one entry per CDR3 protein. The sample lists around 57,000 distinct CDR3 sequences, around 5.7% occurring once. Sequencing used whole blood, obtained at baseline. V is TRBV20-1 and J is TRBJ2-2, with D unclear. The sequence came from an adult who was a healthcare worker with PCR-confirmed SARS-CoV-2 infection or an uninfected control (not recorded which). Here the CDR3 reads CSAREETRNTGELFF. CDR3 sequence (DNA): TGCAGTGCTAGAGAAGAGACAAGGAACACCGGGGAGCTGTTTTTT.